This TCR beta chain stems from a study of molecular identifiers for immune sequencing clone quantification. In this sample, this clonotype turned up many times. The CDR3 runs 14 residues. Germline V gene sequence: CDR1 PRHDT, CDR2 FYEKMQ (reference sequence). Trimming took 7 bases from V and 6 from J, leaving 17 bases between them. TCRdb itself ran the PCR reads through MiXCR, one entry per CDR3 protein. The repertoire includes roughly 300,000 distinct CDR3 sequences, 24% of them detected once, and roughly 0.7% sits in the top ten. The receptor was derived from a human donor in good health. Some libraries in this study had Jurkat cell RNA spiked in. The sequenced sample consisted of naive CD8+ T cells from blood, with Jurkat cell RNA spiked in. The subset was: FACS-sorted CD8+CD4-CCR7+CD45RA+ naive T cells. V and J are TRBV13 and TRBJ2-3; no definite D call. CDR3 bases: TGTGCCAGCACCCCTCCCAGCCGATGGGATACGCAGTATTTT. This sequence encodes CASTPPSRWDTQYF.